This entry features one T cell receptor (beta chain) sequence. Antigen unknown. This specimen belongs to a study of early T cells in non-severe SARS-CoV-2 infection. Study-wide background: Sequenced material consisted of bulk RNA (from unsorted whole blood), and chains were unpaired.

V gave up 1 base and J gave up 1 base, with 11 bases separating them. Germline V lookup: CDR1 GTSNPN, CDR2 SVGIG (reference sequence). The CDR3 is 15 amino acids. The study's findings and limits: Comparison of clonotypes with VDJdb favored anti-spike CD8 responses while missing private and CD4 specificities.

The library protocol tagged individual cDNA molecules with unique molecular identifiers. TCRdb called the 5' RACE reads again in MiXCR, with one record for every CDR3 protein. Among about 97,000 distinct CDR3 sequences listed, 9.5% to 11% were seen once. The chain is built from TRBV30 and TRBJ1-3; maybe TRBD1 (5 bases). Sequencing used whole blood, obtained at baseline. The clonotype was recovered from an adult who was a healthcare worker with PCR-confirmed SARS-CoV-2 infection or an uninfected control (not recorded which). The CDR3 DNA reads TGTGCCTGGAGTGCCATAGGGGCTTCTGGAAACACCATATATTTT. Residues: CAWSAIGASGNTIYF.